This TCR beta chain was recovered during a study of OX40 agonist ivuxolimab in advanced cancers. Findings of the study overall: Antigens targeted by the expanded peripheral T cells were not determined.

Regarding this clone: The antigen remains undetermined.

CDR3 size: 15 residues. The germline V gene has CDR1 SGHDT and CDR2 YYEEEE. V gave up 1 base and J gave up 5 bases, with 12 bases separating them. Generated by immunoSEQ multiplex PCR, the TCRdb table keeps only in-frame clones and is missing some. Here the sample spans some 74,000 clones, roughly 94% being singletons. This TCR was recovered from an adult with an advanced solid tumor such as melanoma, head and neck, liver or kidney cancer. This specimen consisted of CD4+ or CD8+ T cells sorted from blood, obtained in a trial of the OX40 agonist ivuxolimab. V and J are TRBV5-6 and TRBJ2-2, with a tentative D call TRBD2 (6 bases). CDR3 sequence reads: CASSLFGSGTGELFF. The CDR3 DNA follows: TGTGCCAGCAGCTTGTTCGGGAGTGGAACCGGGGAGCTGTTTTTT. Drawing the rest from reference TRBV5-6 and TRBJ2-2, the complete variable domain is DAGVTQSPTHLIKTRGQQVTLRCSPKSGHDTVSWYQQALGQGPQFIFQYYEEEERQRGNFPDRFSGHQFPNYSSELNVNALLLGDSALYLCASSLFGSGTGELFFGEGSRLTVL.